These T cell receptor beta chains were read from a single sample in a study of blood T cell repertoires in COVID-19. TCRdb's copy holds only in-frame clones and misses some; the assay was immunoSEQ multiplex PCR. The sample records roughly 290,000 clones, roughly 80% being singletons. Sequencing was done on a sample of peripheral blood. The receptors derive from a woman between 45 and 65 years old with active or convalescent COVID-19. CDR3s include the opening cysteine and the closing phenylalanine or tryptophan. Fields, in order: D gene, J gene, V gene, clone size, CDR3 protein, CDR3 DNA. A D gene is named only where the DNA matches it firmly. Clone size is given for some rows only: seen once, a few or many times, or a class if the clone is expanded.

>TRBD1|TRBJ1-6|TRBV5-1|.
CASSLVTGGGSPLHF
TGCGCCAGCAGCTTGGTGACAGGGGGGGGTTCACCCCTCCACTTT
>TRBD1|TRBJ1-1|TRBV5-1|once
CASSRTGVHTEAFF
TGCGCCAGCAGCAGGACAGGGGTACACACTGAAGCTTTCTTT
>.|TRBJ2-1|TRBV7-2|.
CASSLSLVSYNEQFF
TGTGCCAGCAGCTTATCCCTAGTCTCGTACAATGAGCAGTTCTTC
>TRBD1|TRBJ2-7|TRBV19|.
CASSKGTGFEQYF
TGTGCCAGTAGCAAGGGGACAGGGTTCGAGCAGTACTTC
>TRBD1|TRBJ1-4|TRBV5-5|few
CASSPRDRDGKLFF
TGTGCCAGCAGCCCCCGGGACAGGGACGGAAAACTGTTTTTT
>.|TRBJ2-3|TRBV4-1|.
CASSQYGLRVTDTQYF
TGCGCCAGCAGCCAATACGGACTTAGAGTCACAGATACGCAGTATTTT
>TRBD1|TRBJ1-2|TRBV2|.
CASIGTGRYGYTF
TGTGCCAGCATTGGGACAGGGAGGTATGGCTACACCTTC
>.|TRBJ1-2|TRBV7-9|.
CASSFRGGHGYTF
TGTGCCAGCAGCTTTAGGGGGGGACATGGCTACACCTTC
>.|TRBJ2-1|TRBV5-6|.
CASSLGLYNEQFF
TGTGCCAGCAGCTTGGGACTTTACAATGAGCAGTTCTTC
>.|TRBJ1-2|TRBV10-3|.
CAINAGTGKSGGYTF
TGTGCCATCAATGCTGGTACAGGGAAAAGCGGCGGCTACACCTTC
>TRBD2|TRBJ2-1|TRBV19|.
CASSISGGSYNEQFF
TGTGCCAGTAGTATTTCGGGGGGCTCCTACAATGAGCAGTTCTTC
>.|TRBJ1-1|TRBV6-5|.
CASRPVGGNAEAFF
TGTGCCAGCCGCCCGGTCGGCGGGAACGCTGAAGCTTTCTTT
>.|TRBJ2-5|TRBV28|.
CASNLQGHQETQYF
TGTGCCAGCAATCTACAGGGCCACCAAGAGACCCAGTACTTC
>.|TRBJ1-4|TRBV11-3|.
CASSPAPRDATNEKLFF
TGTGCCAGCAGCCCCGCCCCAAGAGATGCAACTAATGAAAAACTGTTTTTT
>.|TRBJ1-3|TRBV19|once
CASRTVARSGNTIYF
TGTGCCAGTAGGACAGTAGCCCGCTCTGGAAACACCATATATTTT
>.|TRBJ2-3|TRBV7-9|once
CASSLASVEDRTDTQYF
TGTGCCAGCAGCTTAGCCTCGGTCGAGGATCGCACAGATACGCAGTATTTT
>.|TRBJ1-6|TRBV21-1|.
CASSSRDRGGSPLHF
TGTGCCAGCAGCTCCCGGGACAGGGGTGGTTCACCCCTCCACTTT
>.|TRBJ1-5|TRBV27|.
CASSLYGGLGQPQHF
TGTGCCAGCAGTTTATACGGGGGGCTCGGTCAGCCCCAGCATTTT